The source of this T cell receptor beta chain is a study of blood T cells in healthy people across ages. Through a sample-barcoded 5' primer and a J-beta primer mix, a second PCR was run for roughly 7 to 11 cycles. TCRdb called the 5' RACE reads again in MiXCR, with one record for every CDR3 protein. Of roughly 800,000 distinct CDR3 sequences listed, 20% to 30% are singletons. Comments on this clonotype: A read error may produce the germline difference seen at one junction end.

CDR1 and CDR2 from the germline V gene are SGHVS and FNYEAQ. This CDR3 is 12 amino acids long. These data also featured in a second study, about T cells of mothers and their children.

Sequencing used blood. The gene calls are TRBV7-6 and TRBJ2-5, with D uncertain. The clonotype originates from a boy aged 5 to 17 in good health. CDR3 in amino acids: CASSFLRESQYF. The CDR3 DNA follows: TGTGCCAGCAGCTTCCTCCGAGAGTCCCAGTACTTC.